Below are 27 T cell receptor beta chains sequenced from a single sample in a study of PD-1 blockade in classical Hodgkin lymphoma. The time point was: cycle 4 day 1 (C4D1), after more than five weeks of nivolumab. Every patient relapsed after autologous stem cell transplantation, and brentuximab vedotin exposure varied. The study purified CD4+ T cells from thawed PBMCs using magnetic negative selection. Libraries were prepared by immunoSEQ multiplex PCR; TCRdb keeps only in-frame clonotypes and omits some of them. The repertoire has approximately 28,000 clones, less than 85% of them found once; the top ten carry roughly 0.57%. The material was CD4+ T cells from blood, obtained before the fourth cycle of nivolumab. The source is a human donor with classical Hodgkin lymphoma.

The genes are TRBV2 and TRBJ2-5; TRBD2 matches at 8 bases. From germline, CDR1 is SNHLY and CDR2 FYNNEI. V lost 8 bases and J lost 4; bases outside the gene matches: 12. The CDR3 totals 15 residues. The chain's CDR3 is CASATISSGGETQYF. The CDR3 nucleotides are TGTGCCAGCGCAACTATCTCCAGCGGGGGAGAGACCCAGTACTTC.

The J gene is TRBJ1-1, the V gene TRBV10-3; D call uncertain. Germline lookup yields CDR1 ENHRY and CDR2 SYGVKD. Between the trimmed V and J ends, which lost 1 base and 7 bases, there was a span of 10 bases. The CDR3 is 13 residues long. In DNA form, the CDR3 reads TGTGCCATCAGTGAGTGGGAGGTCGGTGAAGCTTTCTTT. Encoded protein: CAISEWEVGEAFF.

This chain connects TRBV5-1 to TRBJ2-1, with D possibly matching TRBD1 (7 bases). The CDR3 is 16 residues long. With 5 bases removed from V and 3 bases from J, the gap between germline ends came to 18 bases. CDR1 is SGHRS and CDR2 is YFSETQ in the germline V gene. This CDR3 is CASRGSGGSVYNEQFF. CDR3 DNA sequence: TGCGCCAGCAGGGGATCAGGGGGGAGTGTCTACAATGAGCAGTTCTTC.

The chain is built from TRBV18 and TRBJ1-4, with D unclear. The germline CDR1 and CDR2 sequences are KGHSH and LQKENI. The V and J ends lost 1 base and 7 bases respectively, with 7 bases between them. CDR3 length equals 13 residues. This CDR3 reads CASSPQEAEKLFF. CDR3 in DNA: TGTGCCAGCTCACCACAGGAGGCTGAAAAACTGTTTTTT.

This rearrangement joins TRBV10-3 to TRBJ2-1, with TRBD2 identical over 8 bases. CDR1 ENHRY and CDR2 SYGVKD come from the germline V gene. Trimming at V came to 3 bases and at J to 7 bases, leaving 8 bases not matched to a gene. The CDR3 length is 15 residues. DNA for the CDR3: TGTGCCATCAGTGATTTGGCGGGGGGTTGGAATGAGCAGTTCTTC. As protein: CAISDLAGGWNEQFF.

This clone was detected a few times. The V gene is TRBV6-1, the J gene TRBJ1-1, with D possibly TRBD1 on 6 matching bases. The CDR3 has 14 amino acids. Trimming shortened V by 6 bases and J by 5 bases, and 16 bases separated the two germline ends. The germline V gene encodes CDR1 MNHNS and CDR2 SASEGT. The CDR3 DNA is TGTGCCAGCAGACCAAGCAGGGGCGGAACTGAAGCTTTCTTT. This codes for CASRPSRGGTEAFF.

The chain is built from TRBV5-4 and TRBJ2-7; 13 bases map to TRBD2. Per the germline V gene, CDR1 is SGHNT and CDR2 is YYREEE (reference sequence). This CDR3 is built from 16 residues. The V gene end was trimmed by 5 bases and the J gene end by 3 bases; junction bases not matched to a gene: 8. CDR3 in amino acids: CASRTGTSGADYEQYF. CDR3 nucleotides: TGTGCCAGCAGAACCGGGACTAGCGGGGCAGACTACGAGCAGTACTTC.

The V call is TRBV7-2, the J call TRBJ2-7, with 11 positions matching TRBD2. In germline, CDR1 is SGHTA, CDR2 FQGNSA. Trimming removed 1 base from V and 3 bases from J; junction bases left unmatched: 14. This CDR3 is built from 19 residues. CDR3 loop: CASSLEGLGGLAEHYEQYF. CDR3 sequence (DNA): TGTGCCAGCAGCTTAGAGGGCTTAGGGGGACTAGCGGAGCACTACGAGCAGTACTTC.

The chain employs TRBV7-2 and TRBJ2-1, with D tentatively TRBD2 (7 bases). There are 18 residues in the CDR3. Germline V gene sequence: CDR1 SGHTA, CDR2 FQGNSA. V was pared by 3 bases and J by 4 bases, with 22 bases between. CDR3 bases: TGTGCCAGCAGCTTCCCCAGGGGAGGGGGGGTTATATACAATGAGCAGTTCTTC. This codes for CASSFPRGGGVIYNEQFF.

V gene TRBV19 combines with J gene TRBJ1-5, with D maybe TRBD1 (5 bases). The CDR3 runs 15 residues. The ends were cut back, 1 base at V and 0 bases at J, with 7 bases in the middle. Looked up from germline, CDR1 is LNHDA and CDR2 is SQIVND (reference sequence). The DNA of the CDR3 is TGTGCCAGTAGTATAGTTGGGGGTAGCAATCAGCCCCAGCATTTT. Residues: CASSIVGGSNQPQHF.

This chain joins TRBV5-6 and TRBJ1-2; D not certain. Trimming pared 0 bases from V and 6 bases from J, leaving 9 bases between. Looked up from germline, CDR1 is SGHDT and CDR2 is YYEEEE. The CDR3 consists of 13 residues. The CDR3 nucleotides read TGTGCCAGCAGCTTGGGAGGGCCGGATGGCTACACCTTC. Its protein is CASSLGGPDGYTF.

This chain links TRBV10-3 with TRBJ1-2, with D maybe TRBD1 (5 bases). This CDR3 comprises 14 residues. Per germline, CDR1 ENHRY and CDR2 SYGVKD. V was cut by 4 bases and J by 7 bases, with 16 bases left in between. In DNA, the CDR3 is TGTGCCATCAGTGCGGGGGATCTTCTAGGTGGCTACACCTTC. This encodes CAISAGDLLGGYTF.

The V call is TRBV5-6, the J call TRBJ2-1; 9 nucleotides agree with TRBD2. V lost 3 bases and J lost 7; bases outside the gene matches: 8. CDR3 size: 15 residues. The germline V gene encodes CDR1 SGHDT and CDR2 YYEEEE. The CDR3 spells CASSSAGGWRNEQFF. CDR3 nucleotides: TGTGCCAGCAGCTCCGCGGGAGGGTGGAGGAATGAGCAGTTCTTC.

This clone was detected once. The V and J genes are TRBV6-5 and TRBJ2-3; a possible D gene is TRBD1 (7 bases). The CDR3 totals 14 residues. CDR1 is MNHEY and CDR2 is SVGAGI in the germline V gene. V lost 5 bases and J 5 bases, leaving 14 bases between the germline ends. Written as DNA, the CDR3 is TGTGCCAGCAGTAGGAACAGGGGAGGAGATACGCAGTATTTT. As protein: CASSRNRGGDTQYF.

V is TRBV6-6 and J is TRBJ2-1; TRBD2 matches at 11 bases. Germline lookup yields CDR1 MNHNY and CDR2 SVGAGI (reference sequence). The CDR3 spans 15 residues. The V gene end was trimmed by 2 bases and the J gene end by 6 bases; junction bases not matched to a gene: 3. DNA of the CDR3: TGTGCCAGCAGTTACCTACTAGCGGGAGCCAATGAGCAGTTCTTC. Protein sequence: CASSYLLAGANEQFF.

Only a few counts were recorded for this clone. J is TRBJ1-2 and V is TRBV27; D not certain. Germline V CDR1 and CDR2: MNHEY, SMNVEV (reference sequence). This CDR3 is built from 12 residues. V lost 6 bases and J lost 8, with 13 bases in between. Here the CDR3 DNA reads TGTGCCAGCAGACCTTTCCTAGGGGGCTACACCTTC. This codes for CASRPFLGGYTF.

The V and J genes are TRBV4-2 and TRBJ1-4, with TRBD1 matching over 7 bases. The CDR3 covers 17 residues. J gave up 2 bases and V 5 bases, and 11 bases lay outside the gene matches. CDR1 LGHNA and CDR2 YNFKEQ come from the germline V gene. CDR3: CASSTRQGFSTNEKLFF. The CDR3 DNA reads TGTGCCAGCAGCACCCGACAGGGTTTTTCCACTAATGAAAAACTGTTTTTT.

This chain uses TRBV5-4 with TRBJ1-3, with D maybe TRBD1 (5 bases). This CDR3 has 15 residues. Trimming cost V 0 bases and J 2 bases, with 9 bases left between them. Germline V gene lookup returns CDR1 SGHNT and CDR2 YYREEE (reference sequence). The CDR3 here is CASSLDGGAGNTIYF. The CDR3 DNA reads TGTGCCAGCAGCTTGGATGGGGGGGCTGGAAACACCATATATTTT.

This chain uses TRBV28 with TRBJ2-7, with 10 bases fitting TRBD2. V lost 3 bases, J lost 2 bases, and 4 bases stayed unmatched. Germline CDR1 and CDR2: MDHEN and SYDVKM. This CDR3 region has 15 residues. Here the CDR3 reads CASSFRTSGAYEQYF. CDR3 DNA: TGTGCCAGCAGTTTCCGGACTAGCGGTGCCTACGAGCAGTACTTC.

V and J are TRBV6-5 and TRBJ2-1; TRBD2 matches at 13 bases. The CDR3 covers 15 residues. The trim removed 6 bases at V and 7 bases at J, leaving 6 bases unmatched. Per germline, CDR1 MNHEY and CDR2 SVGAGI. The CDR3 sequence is CASSRTSGGHNEQFF. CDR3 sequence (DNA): TGTGCCAGCAGCAGGACTAGCGGGGGTCATAATGAGCAGTTCTTC.

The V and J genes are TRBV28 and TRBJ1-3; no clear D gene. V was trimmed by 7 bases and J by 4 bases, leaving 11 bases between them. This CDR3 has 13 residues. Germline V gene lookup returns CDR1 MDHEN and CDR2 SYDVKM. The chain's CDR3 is CASTVVSGNTIYF. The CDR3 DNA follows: TGTGCCAGCACCGTTGTTTCGGGAAACACCATATATTTT.

The CDR3 DNA is TGTGCCAGCAGTTCCGGAGAGACCCAGTACTTC. Translating it yields CASSSGETQYF. V and J are TRBV6-5 and TRBJ2-5; no firm D call. The CDR3 runs to 11 residues. Germline V gene sequence: CDR1 MNHEY, CDR2 SVGAGI. V shed 4 bases and J shed 4 bases, with 4 bases lying between them.

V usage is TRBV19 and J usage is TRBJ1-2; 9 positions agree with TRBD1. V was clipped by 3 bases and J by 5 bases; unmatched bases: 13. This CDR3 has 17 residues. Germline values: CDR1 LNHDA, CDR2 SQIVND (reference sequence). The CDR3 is CASSIRTGGQSWYGYTF. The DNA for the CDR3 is TGTGCCAGTAGTATCCGAACAGGGGGCCAATCGTGGTATGGCTACACCTTC.

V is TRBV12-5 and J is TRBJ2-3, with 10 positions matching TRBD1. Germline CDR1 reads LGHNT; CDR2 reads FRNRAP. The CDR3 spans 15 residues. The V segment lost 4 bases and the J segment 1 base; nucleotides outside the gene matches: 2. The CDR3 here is CASGWGTGGTDTQYF. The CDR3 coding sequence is TGTGCTAGTGGTTGGGGGACAGGGGGCACAGATACGCAGTATTTT.

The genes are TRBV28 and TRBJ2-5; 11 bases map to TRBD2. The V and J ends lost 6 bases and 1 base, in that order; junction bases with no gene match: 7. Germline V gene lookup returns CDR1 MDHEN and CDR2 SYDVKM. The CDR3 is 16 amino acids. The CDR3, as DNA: TGTGCCAGCAGGCGGAGACTAGCGGGACCCCAAGAGACCCAGTACTTC. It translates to CASRRRLAGPQETQYF.

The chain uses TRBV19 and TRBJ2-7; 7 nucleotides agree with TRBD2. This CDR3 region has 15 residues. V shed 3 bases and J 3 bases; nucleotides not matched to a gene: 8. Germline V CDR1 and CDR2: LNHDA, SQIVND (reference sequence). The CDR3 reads CASSMGGAGDYEQYF. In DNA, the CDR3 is TGTGCCAGTAGTATGGGAGGGGCCGGGGACTACGAGCAGTACTTC.

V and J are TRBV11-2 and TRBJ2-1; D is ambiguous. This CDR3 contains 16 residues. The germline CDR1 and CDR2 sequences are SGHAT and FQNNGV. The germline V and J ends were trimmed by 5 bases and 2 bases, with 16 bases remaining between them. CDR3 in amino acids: CASSPEPRVAYNEQFF. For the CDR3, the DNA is TGTGCCAGCAGCCCCGAGCCTAGAGTCGCCTACAATGAGCAGTTCTTC.